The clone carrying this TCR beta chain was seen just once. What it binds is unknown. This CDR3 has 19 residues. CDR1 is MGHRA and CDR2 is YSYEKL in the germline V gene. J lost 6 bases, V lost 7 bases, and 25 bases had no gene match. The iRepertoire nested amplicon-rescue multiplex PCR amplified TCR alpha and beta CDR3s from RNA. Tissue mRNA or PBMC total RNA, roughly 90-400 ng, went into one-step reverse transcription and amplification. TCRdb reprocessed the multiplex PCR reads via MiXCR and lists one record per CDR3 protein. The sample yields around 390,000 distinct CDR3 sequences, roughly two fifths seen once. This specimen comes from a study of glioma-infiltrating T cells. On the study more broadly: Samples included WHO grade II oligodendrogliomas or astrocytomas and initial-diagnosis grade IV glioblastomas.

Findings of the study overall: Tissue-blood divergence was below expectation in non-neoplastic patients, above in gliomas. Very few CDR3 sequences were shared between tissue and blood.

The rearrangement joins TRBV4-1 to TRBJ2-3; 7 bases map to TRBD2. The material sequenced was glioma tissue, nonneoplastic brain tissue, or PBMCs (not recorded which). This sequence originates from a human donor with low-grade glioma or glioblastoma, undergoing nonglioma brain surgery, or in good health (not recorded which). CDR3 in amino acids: CASTRRALGAGEVTDTQYF. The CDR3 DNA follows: TGCGCCAGCACTCGTCGAGCCCTAGGGGCGGGGGAGGTGACGGATACGCAGTATTTT.